The source of this TCR beta chain is a study of blood T cell repertoires in COVID-19. The germline gives CDR1 MDHEN, CDR2 SYDVKM. The CDR3 is 11 residues long. V dropped 6 bases and J dropped 6 bases, with 8 bases sitting between them. Assay: immunoSEQ multiplex PCR; the TCRdb copy retains only in-frame clones and omits some. The sample holds 350,000 or so clones, about 91% seen once. This TCR came from a woman aged 25-40 years with COVID-19, enrolled during active disease. The gene calls are TRBV28 and TRBJ1-1; D not resolved. The material sequenced was peripheral blood. CDR3 protein: CASSRVAEAFF. The CDR3 DNA sequence: TGTGCCAGCAGCCGAGTAGCTGAAGCTTTCTTT.